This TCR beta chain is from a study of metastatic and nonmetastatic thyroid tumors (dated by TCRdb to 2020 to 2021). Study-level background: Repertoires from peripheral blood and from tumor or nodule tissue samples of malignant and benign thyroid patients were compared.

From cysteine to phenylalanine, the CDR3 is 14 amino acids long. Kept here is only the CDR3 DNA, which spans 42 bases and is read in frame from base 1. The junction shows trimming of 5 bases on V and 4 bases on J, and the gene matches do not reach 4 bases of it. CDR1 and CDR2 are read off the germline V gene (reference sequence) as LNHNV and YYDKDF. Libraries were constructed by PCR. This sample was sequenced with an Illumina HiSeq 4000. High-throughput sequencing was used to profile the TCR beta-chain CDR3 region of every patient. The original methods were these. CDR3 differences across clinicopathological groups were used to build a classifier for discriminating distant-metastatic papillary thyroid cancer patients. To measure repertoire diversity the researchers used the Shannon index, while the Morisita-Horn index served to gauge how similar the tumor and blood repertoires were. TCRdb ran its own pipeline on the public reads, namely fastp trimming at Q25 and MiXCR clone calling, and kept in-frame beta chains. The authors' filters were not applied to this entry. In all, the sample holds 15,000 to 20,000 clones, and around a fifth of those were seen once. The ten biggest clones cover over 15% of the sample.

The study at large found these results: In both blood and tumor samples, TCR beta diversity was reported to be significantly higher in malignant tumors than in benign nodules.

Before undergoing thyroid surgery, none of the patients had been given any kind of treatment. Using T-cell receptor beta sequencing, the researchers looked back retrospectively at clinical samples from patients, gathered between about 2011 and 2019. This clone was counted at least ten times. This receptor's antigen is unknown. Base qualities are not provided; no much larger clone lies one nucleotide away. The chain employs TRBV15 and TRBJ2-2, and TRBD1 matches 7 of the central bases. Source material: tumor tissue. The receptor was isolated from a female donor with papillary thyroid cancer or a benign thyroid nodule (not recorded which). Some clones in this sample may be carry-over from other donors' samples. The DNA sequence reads TGTGCCACCAGCGCCAACAGGGGCACCGGGGAGCTGTTTTTT. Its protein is CATSANRGTGELFF.